The present entry profiles one TCR beta chain with its context. Its antigen is undetermined. TCRB transcripts that were expressed got sequenced, as all of the isolated RNA had been reverse transcribed. TCRdb's copy holds only in-frame clones and misses some; the assay was immunoSEQ multiplex PCR. Seen here are hundreds of thousands of clones, 13% observed once, and the top ten hold 0.022%. The sample is drawn from a study of beta chain features in type 1 diabetes. Study-level results: cDNA-based sequencing might over-represent cells highly expressing TCR. Moderate but significant shortening of TCRB CDR3s was recorded in all four CD4+ subsets from Type 1 diabetes patients. Type 1 diabetes patients showed fewer insertions and more deletions at VDJ junctions.

This CDR3 region has 13 residues. Trimming shortened V by 7 bases and J by 4 bases, and 13 bases separated the two germline ends. From germline, CDR1 is SEHNR and CDR2 FQNEAQ (reference sequence). The material sequenced was naive CD4+ T cells from blood. This rearrangement joins TRBV7-9 to TRBJ1-2, with D perhaps matching TRBD1 (5 bases). This sequence originates from a man between 18 and 35 years old with type 1 diabetes. In DNA, the CDR3 is TGTGCCAGCACCACCCCCCAGGGCTATGGCTACACCTTC. This gives the protein CASTTPQGYGYTF.